This T cell receptor beta chain was sequenced during a study of blood T cells in healthy people across ages. Alongside a J-beta primer mix, a sample-barcoded 5' primer served in a second PCR lasting 7 to 11 cycles. MiXCR, run by TCRdb on the 5' RACE reads, gives a single entry per CDR3 protein. The data hold hundreds of thousands of distinct CDR3 sequences, with about 61% observed a single time. The CDR3 sequence is 12 residues long. The V and J ends lost 3 bases and 9 bases respectively, with 10 bases between them. Material for sequencing was blood. The chain couples TRBV6-7 to TRBJ2-3; no firm D call. TRBV6-7 has ORF status, its function being uncertain. This clonotype was obtained from a man aged 35 to 55 in good health. The chain's CDR3 is CASSYHRATQYF. CDR3 DNA: TGTGCCAGCAGTTATCACCGGGCCACGCAGTATTTT.